This TCR beta chain is from a study of T cell changes during pregnancy in multiple sclerosis. The V end was cut by 8 bases, the J end by 3 bases, with 10 bases between. This CDR3 is 12 amino acids long. Germline V gene sequence: CDR1 MDHEN, CDR2 SYDVKM. TCRdb's table, derived via immunoSEQ multiplex PCR, lists solely in-frame clones and lacks some. The data hold about 100,000 clones, with 80% to 95% observed a single time. V is TRBV28 and J is TRBJ1-2; unclear D gene. The sequences come from peripheral blood, collected in the first trimester of pregnancy. This clonotype was sampled from a female donor with multiple sclerosis, enrolled in a pregnancy study. DNA of the CDR3: TGTGCCAGCTCCCCCCCGGACTATGGCTACACCTTC. It translates to CASSPPDYGYTF.